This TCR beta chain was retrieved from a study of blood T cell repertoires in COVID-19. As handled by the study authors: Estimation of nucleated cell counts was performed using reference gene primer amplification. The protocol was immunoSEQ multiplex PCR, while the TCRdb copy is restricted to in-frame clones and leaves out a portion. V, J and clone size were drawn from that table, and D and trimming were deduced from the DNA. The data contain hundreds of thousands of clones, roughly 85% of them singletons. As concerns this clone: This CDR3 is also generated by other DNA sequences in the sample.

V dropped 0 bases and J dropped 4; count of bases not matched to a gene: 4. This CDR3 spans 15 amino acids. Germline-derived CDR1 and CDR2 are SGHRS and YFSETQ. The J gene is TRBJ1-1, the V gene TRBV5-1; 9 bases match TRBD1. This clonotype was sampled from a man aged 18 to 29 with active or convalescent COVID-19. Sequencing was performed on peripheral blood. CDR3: CASSLAGQGSTEAFF. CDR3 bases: TGCGCCAGCAGCTTGGCGGGACAGGGAAGCACTGAAGCTTTCTTT.